These 18 T cell receptor beta chains came from one sample sequenced in a study of a mutant IDH1 vaccine in newly diagnosed glioma. Time point here: week 11, during vaccination. The vaccine gave 300 ug of a 20-mer mutant IDH1 peptide subcutaneously per dose. Some clones are missing from TCRdb's copy, which holds only in-frame ones; the method was immunoSEQ multiplex PCR. Of 35,000 or so clones listed, under 90% were seen once; the top ten hold roughly 15%. Their specific antigens are unknown. This sample comprised peripheral blood mononuclear cells (PBMCs), obtained from a glioma patient whose treatment included an IDH1 peptide vaccine. Source of these receptors: a woman under 40 with glioma. Some clones in this sample may be carry-over from other donors' samples.

This chain connects TRBV5-1 to TRBJ1-1; maybe TRBD1 (5 bases). The CDR3 loop spans 17 amino acids. Trimming took off 0 bases at V and 6 bases at J, with 21 bases between the two ends. CDR1 is SGHRS and CDR2 is YFSETQ in the germline V gene. CDR3 DNA sequence: TGCGCCAGCAGCTTGGCCAGATTCAGGGAGGAGACCGCTGAAGCTTTCTTT. Amino acid sequence: CASSLARFREETAEAFF.

This clone was observed a single time. The genes are TRBV10-3 and TRBJ2-7; tentative D call: TRBD1 (5 bases). Germline V gene data show CDR1 as ENHRY and CDR2 as SYGVKD. The CDR3 loop spans 15 amino acids. Trimming cost V 3 bases and J 2 bases, with 14 bases left between them. DNA for the CDR3: TGTGCCATCAGTGAATTGACAGTGCCCCCCTACGAGCAGTACTTC. It yields the protein CAISELTVPPYEQYF.

V gene TRBV10-3 combines with J gene TRBJ2-3, with 11 nucleotides matching TRBD2. Per the germline V gene, CDR1 is ENHRY and CDR2 is SYGVKD. After removal of 7 bases from V and 5 bases from J, the junction contained 23 bases not matched to a gene. The CDR3 consists of 20 residues. The CDR3 loop reads CAITRTSGQAPSLLLDTQYF. As DNA, the CDR3 is TGTGCCATCACCAGGACTAGCGGGCAAGCCCCCTCCCTCTTACTAGATACGCAGTATTTT.

This rearrangement joins TRBV2 to TRBJ1-1; D is undetermined. V lost 4 bases, J lost 1 base, and 10 bases lay in between. Germline CDR1 reads SNHLY; CDR2 reads FYNNEI. The CDR3 runs to 14 residues. This chain's CDR3 is CASSGVQRNTEAFF. CDR3 DNA: TGTGCCAGCAGTGGTGTACAGAGGAACACTGAAGCTTTCTTT.

V and J are TRBV11-3 and TRBJ2-7; 11 bases are a match to TRBD1. Germline-derived CDR1 and CDR2 are SGHNT and YENEEA. This CDR3 contains 15 residues. The ends lost 4 bases at V and 2 bases at J; junction bases unmatched: 4. This CDR3 reads CASSSRDRGAYEQYF. CDR3 DNA sequence: TGTGCCAGCAGCTCTCGGGACAGGGGGGCCTACGAGCAGTACTTC.

V is TRBV6-1 and J is TRBJ1-1; D may be TRBD1 (5 bases). The length of the CDR3 is 14 residues. Germline V gene data show CDR1 as MNHNS and CDR2 as SASEGT. V lost 6 bases and J lost 3, with 14 bases in between. This CDR3 reads CASSVPGLYTEAFF. In DNA form, the CDR3 reads TGTGCCAGCAGCGTGCCGGGACTTTACACTGAAGCTTTCTTT.

The CDR3, as DNA: TGTGCCAGCAGTGTAAACAGGGGGGGCTCTGGGGCCAACGTCCTGACTTTC. Amino acid sequence: CASSVNRGGSGANVLTF. This chain uses TRBV6-1 with TRBJ2-6; D may be TRBD1 (8 bases). The CDR3 has 17 residues. Germline values: CDR1 MNHNS, CDR2 SASEGT. V lost 4 bases to trimming and J lost 0 bases, with 13 bases between them.

The V call is TRBV14, the J call TRBJ2-7; 10 positions agree with TRBD1. The CDR3 covers 15 residues. The junction had 10 bases not matched to a gene; V was cut back by 4 bases and J by 7 bases. CDR1 and CDR2 (germline): SGHDN, FVKESK. This CDR3 reads CASSPRRDRGREQYF. DNA of the CDR3: TGTGCCAGCAGCCCAAGGCGGGACAGGGGTAGAGAGCAGTACTTC.

The V gene is TRBV7-9, the J gene TRBJ1-2; 11 nucleotides line up with TRBD1. The germline gives CDR1 SEHNR, CDR2 FQNEAQ (reference sequence). The CDR3 consists of 18 residues. The V segment lost 4 bases and the J segment 1 base; nucleotides outside the gene matches: 11. The CDR3 is CASSSPDRTGGHNYGYTF. CDR3 DNA sequence: TGTGCCAGCAGCTCCCCCGACCGGACAGGGGGCCATAACTATGGCTACACCTTC. The full variable domain, rest sourced from reference TRBV7-9 and TRBJ1-2, is DTGVSQNPRHKITKRGQNVTFRCDPISEHNRLYWYRQTLGQGPEFLTYFQNEAQLEKSRLLSDRFSAERPKGSFSTLEIQRTEQGDSAMYLCASSSPDRTGGHNYGYTFGSGTRLTVV.

V usage is TRBV27 and J usage is TRBJ2-7; D is perhaps TRBD2 (6 bases). Germline CDR1 is MNHEY and CDR2 is SMNVEV (reference sequence). The CDR3 totals 12 residues. V shed 5 bases and J shed 1 base, with 6 bases lying between them. As DNA, the CDR3 is TGTGCCAGCAGTGCGGGGTCCTACGAGCAGTACTTC. Protein sequence: CASSAGSYEQYF.

There are a few counts of this clone. V and J are TRBV30 and TRBJ2-4; D is perhaps TRBD2 (6 bases). From germline, CDR1 is GTSNPN and CDR2 SVGIG (reference sequence). Trimming took off 2 bases at V and 8 bases at J, with 10 bases between the two ends. CDR3 length: 12 residues. In DNA form, the CDR3 reads TGTGCCTGGAGTACCCCGGGAGACATTCAGTACTTC. The encoded protein is CAWSTPGDIQYF. The whole variable domain, filled in from reference TRBV30 and TRBJ2-4, reads SQTIHQWPATLVQPVGSPLSLECTVEGTSNPNLYWYRQAAGRGLQLLFYSVGIGQISSEVPQNLSASRPQDRQFILSSKKLLLSDSGFYLCAWSTPGDIQYFGAGTRLSVL.

The chain is built from TRBV10-3 and TRBJ2-6; the D is unclear. CDR3 length equals 13 residues. Germline CDR1 ENHRY, CDR2 SYGVKD. The V and J ends lost 8 bases and 4 bases respectively, with 9 bases between them. CDR3: CAIQLGGANVLTF. The CDR3 DNA follows: TGTGCCATCCAATTGGGGGGGGCCAACGTCCTGACTTTC.

This chain uses TRBV16 with TRBJ2-2; TRBD1 matches 7 bases. The germline CDR1 and CDR2 sequences are KGHSY and FQNENV. The CDR3 is made up of 14 amino acids. Trimming cost V 4 bases and J 7 bases; bases outside gene matches: 6. CDR3 in amino acids: CASSLDRVIGELFF. CDR3 bases: TGTGCCAGCAGCCTCGACAGGGTAATCGGGGAGCTGTTTTTT.

The CDR3 coding sequence is TGTGCCAGCAGCTTGGGGGGGGACAGTGAAAAACTGTTTTTT. Amino acids: CASSLGGDSEKLFF. V gene TRBV5-6 combines with J gene TRBJ1-4, with TRBD1 matching 7 bases. Germline V lookup: CDR1 SGHDT, CDR2 YYEEEE. The CDR3 length is 14 residues. The trim removed 0 bases at V and 7 bases at J, leaving 3 bases unmatched. The whole variable domain, filled in from reference TRBV5-6 and TRBJ1-4, reads DAGVTQSPTHLIKTRGQQVTLRCSPKSGHDTVSWYQQALGQGPQFIFQYYEEEERQRGNFPDRFSGHQFPNYSSELNVNALLLGDSALYLCASSLGGDSEKLFFGSGTQLSVL.

This rearrangement joins TRBV6-5 to TRBJ2-1; 9 bases match TRBD2. V lost 6 bases, J lost 3 bases, and 6 bases stayed unmatched. From germline, CDR1 is MNHEY and CDR2 SVGAGI. The CDR3 is made up of 15 amino acids. The CDR3 DNA reads as TGTGCCAGCAGCCCCGAGACTAGCGGCTACAATGAGCAGTTCTTC. This sequence encodes CASSPETSGYNEQFF.

The chain has TRBV5-1 and TRBJ2-5; tentatively, D is TRBD2 (5 bases). Trimming removed 3 bases from V and 1 base from J, with 7 bases in between. CDR1 is SGHRS, CDR2 YFSETQ, per germline. The CDR3 loop spans 13 amino acids. As DNA, the CDR3 is TGCGCCAGCAGCTGGACTGTCCAAGAGACCCAGTACTTC. Amino acids: CASSWTVQETQYF.

This chain joins TRBV6-1 and TRBJ2-7; 11 bases align to TRBD1. The CDR3 covers 14 residues. In germline, CDR1 is MNHNS, CDR2 SASEGT. Trimming removed 6 bases from V and 12 bases from J; junction bases left unmatched: 13. The CDR3 nucleotides are TGTGCCAGCAGGGAAATTGGACAGGGGGCTCCCCTGTACTTC. Encoded protein: CASREIGQGAPLYF.

J is TRBJ1-5 and V is TRBV10-2; a weak D match, TRBD1 (6 bases). Germline values: CDR1 WSHSY, CDR2 SAAADI. The CDR3 is 13 amino acids. Deletions cut 8 bases from V and 6 bases from J, with 14 bases between. The CDR3 nucleotides read TGCGCCAGCGCACAGGGCCAAGGTCAGCCCCAGCATTTT. It specifies CASAQGQGQPQHF.